This T cell receptor (beta chain) was sequenced during a study of response to subunit inactivated influenza vaccine. V was clipped by 5 bases and J by 9 bases; unmatched bases: 18. The CDR3 consists of 17 residues. TCRdb passed the RT-PCR reads through MiXCR, listing each CDR3 protein once. Among 710,000 or so distinct CDR3 sequences listed, about a sixth were seen once. The sample holds many counts of this clonotype. Antigen: not known. Broader study findings: With each seasonal influenza vaccination, the authors suggested, few new T cells are recruited.

This TCR derives from a man in his forties or fifties who received an inactivated influenza vaccine. Sequencing was performed on PBMCs from blood, taken approximately 12 days after vaccination. The V call is TRBV12-3 or TRBV12-4, the J call TRBJ2-1; TRBD2 matches 8 bases. The CDR3 sequence: CASSQLLAVGRAGEQFF. The DNA of the CDR3 is TGTGCCAGCAGTCAATTACTAGCGGTTGGGAGGGCCGGTGAGCAGTTCTTC.